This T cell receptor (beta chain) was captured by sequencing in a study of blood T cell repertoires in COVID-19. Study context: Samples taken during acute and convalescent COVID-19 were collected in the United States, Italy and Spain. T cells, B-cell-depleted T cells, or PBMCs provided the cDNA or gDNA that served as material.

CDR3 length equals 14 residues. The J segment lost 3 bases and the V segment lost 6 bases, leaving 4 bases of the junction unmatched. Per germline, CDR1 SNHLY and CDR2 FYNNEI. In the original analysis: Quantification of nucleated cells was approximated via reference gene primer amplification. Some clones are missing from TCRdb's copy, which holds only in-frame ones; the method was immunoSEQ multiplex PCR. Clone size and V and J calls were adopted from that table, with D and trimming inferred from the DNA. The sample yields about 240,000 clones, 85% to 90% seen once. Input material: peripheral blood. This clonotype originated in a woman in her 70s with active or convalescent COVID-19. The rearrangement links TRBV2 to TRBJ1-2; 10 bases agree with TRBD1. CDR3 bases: TGTGCCAGCAGGTCCGGGACAGGGGACTATGGCTACACCTTC. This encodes CASRSGTGDYGYTF.